The present TCR beta chain was sequenced within a study of CD8+ T cells in alopecia areata. Overall study results and limits: In scalp, tofacitinib significantly decreased clonality and expanded CD8+ clones among the top 100.

Documented treatment: oral pan-JAK inhibitor, 5-10 mg twice daily. PBMCs yielded sorted CD4+ and CD8+ T cells. cDNA prepared by RNA extraction and subsequent reverse transcription served as the template for sequencing. The assay was immunoSEQ multiplex PCR, and TCRdb's table has in-frame clones only and misses some. The sample includes approximately 160,000 clones, around three fifths of them seen just once. Trimming took off 0 bases at V and 3 bases at J, with 14 bases between the two ends. Per the germline V gene, CDR1 is SGHNT and CDR2 is YYREEE (reference sequence). The CDR3 has 16 amino acids. This clone was seen more than once but under ten times. Antigen unknown.

The input for sequencing was CD4+ T cells sorted from blood, taken at week 24, from a patient treated with tofacitinib. V usage is TRBV5-4 and J usage is TRBJ2-3, with a weak D call TRBD2 (6 bases). The origin of this receptor is a human donor with alopecia areata. This CDR3 is CASSLGGRRGTDTQYF. In nucleotides, the CDR3 is TGTGCCAGCAGCTTGGGGGGCAGGAGGGGAACAGATACGCAGTATTTT.